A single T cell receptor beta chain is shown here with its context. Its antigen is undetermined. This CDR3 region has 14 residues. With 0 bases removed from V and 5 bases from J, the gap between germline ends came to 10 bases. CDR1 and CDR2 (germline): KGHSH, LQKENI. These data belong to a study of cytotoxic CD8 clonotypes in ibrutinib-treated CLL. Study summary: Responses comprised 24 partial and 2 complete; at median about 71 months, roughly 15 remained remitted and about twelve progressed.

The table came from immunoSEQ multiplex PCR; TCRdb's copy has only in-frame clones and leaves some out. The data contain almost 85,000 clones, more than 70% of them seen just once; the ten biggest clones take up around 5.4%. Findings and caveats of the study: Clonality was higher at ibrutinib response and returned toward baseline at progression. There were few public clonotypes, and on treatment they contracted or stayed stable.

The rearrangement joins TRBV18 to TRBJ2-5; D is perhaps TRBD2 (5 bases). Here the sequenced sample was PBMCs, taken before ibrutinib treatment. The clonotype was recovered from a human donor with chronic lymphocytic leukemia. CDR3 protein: CASSPPEGSETQYF. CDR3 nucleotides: TGTGCCAGCTCACCACCCGAGGGTTCGGAGACCCAGTACTTC.